These 28 T cell receptor beta chains share one sample of origin, sequenced in a study of T-cell memory formation after mild COVID-19 (dated by TCRdb to the early 2020s). Library preparation employed 5' RACE. TCRdb lists the instrument as Illumina NovaSeq 6000. The public reads were reanalyzed by TCRdb: fastp trimming at Q25, MiXCR alignment, in-frame beta chains only. Rows with one shared CDR3 protein collapse into an entry with the most common genes and DNA. The table for this sample lists roughly 600,000 distinct CDR3 sequences; about a sixth of them were counted only once. The ten largest clones take up more than 10% of the sample. Sample: PBMCs or a T cell subset sorted from them (not recorded which). The receptor set was obtained from an adult woman who had mild COVID-19 (a few samples of this study predate the infection). The sample titles of this study are shuffled in the database, so cell type and time point are left out; the donor was told from shared clones.

This clonotype was seen a handful of times. The chain links TRBV7-6 to TRBJ2-5; D may be TRBD1 (5 bases). Looked up from germline, CDR1 is SGHVS and CDR2 is FNYEAQ. The length of the CDR3 is 13 residues. V was pared by 7 bases and J by 2 bases, with 11 bases between. CDR3 sequence (DNA): TGTGCCAGCACCACAGGACCTCAAGAGACCCAGTACTTC. Its translation is CASTTGPQETQYF.

Here the CDR3 DNA reads TGTGCCAGCAGCCATCGAGGGCGGAGCGTGTACAATGAGCAGTTCTTC. Its translation: CASSHRGRSVYNEQFF. This chain connects TRBV14 to TRBJ2-1; weak D call: TRBD2 (5 bases). There are 16 residues in the CDR3. V lost 3 bases to trimming and J lost 4 bases, with 16 bases between them. Germline V gene sequence: CDR1 SGHDN, CDR2 FVKESK.

J is TRBJ2-3 and V is TRBV28; D gene ambiguous. Germline values: CDR1 MDHEN, CDR2 SYDVKM. The V end lost 2 bases, the J end lost 0 bases, and 6 bases lay between the germline ends. CDR3 length: 14 amino acids. Written as DNA, the CDR3 is TGTGCCAGCAGTTTAATGACCAGCACAGATACGCAGTATTTT. Its translation: CASSLMTSTDTQYF.

The rearrangement joins TRBV5-1 to TRBJ2-1; D is perhaps TRBD1 (7 bases). This CDR3 is 16 amino acids long. Trimming pared 5 bases from V and 7 bases from J, leaving 22 bases between. CDR1 SGHRS and CDR2 YFSETQ come from the germline V gene. The CDR3 is CASRPAGIGTANEQFF. CDR3 nucleotides: TGCGCCAGCAGGCCAGCGGGCATAGGGACAGCAAATGAGCAGTTCTTC.

This clonotype has a handful of counts. V gene TRBV9 combines with J gene TRBJ2-2, with D unclear. The CDR3 extends over 12 amino acids. Trimming shortened V by 0 bases and J by 7 bases, and 4 bases separated the two germline ends. Per germline, CDR1 SGDLS and CDR2 YYNGEE. The CDR3 reads CASSVGVGELFF. CDR3 in DNA: TGTGCCAGCAGCGTAGGTGTCGGGGAGCTGTTTTTT.

The chain combines TRBV20-1 with TRBJ1-1; D is possibly TRBD1 (6 bases). V shed 5 bases and J shed 2 bases, with 15 bases lying between them. Germline CDR1 and CDR2: DFQATT and SNEGSKA (reference sequence). The CDR3 length is 14 residues. The CDR3 coding sequence is TGCAGTGCTGTTCTCGGGACACTTAACACTGAAGCTTTCTTT. This encodes CSAVLGTLNTEAFF.

This clonotype has a count of ten or more. V gene TRBV5-1 combines with J gene TRBJ2-5; 8 nucleotides agree with TRBD1. Germline V gene data show CDR1 as SGHRS and CDR2 as YFSETQ. This CDR3 spans 16 amino acids. V shed 4 bases, J shed 2 bases, and the junction held 10 bases outside the gene matches. The CDR3 region has the DNA TGCGCCAGCAGCCTTGCCCCGGGACAGGCGCAAGAGACCCAGTACTTC. Its protein product is CASSLAPGQAQETQYF.

The V and J genes are TRBV20-1 and TRBJ1-2; TRBD1 matches at 11 bases. CDR3 length equals 14 residues. V shed 2 bases and J 5 bases; nucleotides not matched to a gene: 4. Germline V gene sequence: CDR1 DFQATT, CDR2 SNEGSKA (reference sequence). The CDR3 loop reads CSARSRDRGYGYTF. The CDR3 coding sequence is TGCAGTGCTAGAAGCCGGGACAGGGGGTATGGCTACACCTTC.

The gene calls are TRBV12-3 or TRBV12-4 and TRBJ1-2, with 7 positions matching TRBD1. The CDR3 spans 14 residues. J was trimmed by 4 bases and V by 5 bases; bases with no gene match: 7. In DNA, the CDR3 is TGTGCCAGCAGTCGTATCGACAGGGCCTATGGCTACACCTTC. Translated, it gives CASSRIDRAYGYTF.

This clonotype was recorded a few times. The rearrangement links TRBV5-5 to TRBJ1-1; 8 bases are shared with TRBD1. Germline CDR1 reads SGHKS; CDR2 reads YYEKEE (reference sequence). Trimming at V came to 2 bases and at J to 0 bases, leaving 6 bases not matched to a gene. There are 16 residues in the CDR3. The CDR3 protein is CASSLNRDRMNTEAFF. CDR3 DNA: TGTGCCAGCAGCTTAAACAGGGACAGGATGAACACTGAAGCTTTCTTT.

This clonotype came up a few times. The chain carries TRBV7-8 and TRBJ2-1, with 7 bases matching TRBD2. Germline V gives CDR1 SGHVS, CDR2 FQNEAQ. Trimming removed 5 bases from V and 0 bases from J; junction bases left unmatched: 4. The CDR3 sequence is 15 residues long. CDR3 DNA sequence: TGTGCCAGCAGCCGGAGCGGGGTCTCCTACAATGAGCAGTTCTTC. Its protein product is CASSRSGVSYNEQFF.

This chain joins TRBV18 and TRBJ1-6, with a weak D call TRBD1 (6 bases). Germline assignment: CDR1 KGHSH and CDR2 LQKENI. V was pared by 3 bases and J by 6 bases, with 9 bases between. The CDR3 sequence is 14 residues long. CDR3 residues: CASSPDRTNSPLHF. The CDR3 DNA sequence: TGTGCCAGCTCACCGGACAGAACTAATTCACCCCTCCACTTT.

The genes are TRBV12-3 or TRBV12-4 and TRBJ2-7; TRBD1 might be the D (6 bases). CDR3 length equals 14 residues. V lost 3 bases and J 6 bases, leaving 15 bases between the germline ends. The CDR3 loop is CASSLTGVRGEQYF. CDR3 DNA: TGTGCCAGCAGTTTGACAGGTGTGCGTGGCGAGCAGTACTTC.

This chain uses TRBV12-3 or TRBV12-4 with TRBJ1-5; 8 bases agree with TRBD1. The CDR3 is made up of 20 amino acids. V gave up 7 bases and J gave up 3 bases; unmatched junction bases: 23. DNA of the CDR3: TGTGCCAGCACCCTCAAAGTCCTTGGCTCCGTGGGACAGGACAATCAGCCCCAGCATTTT. Its translation is CASTLKVLGSVGQDNQPQHF.

This clonotype has a handful of counts. The chain links TRBV7-9 to TRBJ1-2; 9 bases are a match to TRBD1. There are 14 residues in the CDR3. Germline trimming cut 5 bases from V and 5 bases from J; bases unmatched to any gene: 6. The germline V gene encodes CDR1 SEHNR and CDR2 FQNEAQ (reference sequence). CDR3 DNA sequence: TGTGCCAGCAGCATCGCGACAGGGGGGTATGGCTACACCTTC. Its translation: CASSIATGGYGYTF.

This chain joins TRBV5-1 and TRBJ2-1; 11 positions match TRBD2. CDR1 is SGHRS, CDR2 YFSETQ, per germline. Germline trimming cut 5 bases from V and 7 bases from J; bases unmatched to any gene: 5. This CDR3 region has 14 residues. The CDR3 reads CASSFTSGSNEQFF. The CDR3 nucleotides are TGCGCCAGCAGTTTTACTAGCGGGAGTAATGAGCAGTTCTTC.

The rearrangement links TRBV12-3 or TRBV12-4 to TRBJ1-2, with D unresolved. V dropped 7 bases and J dropped 1 base, with 13 bases sitting between them. The CDR3 runs to 14 residues. CDR3 sequence (DNA): TGTGCCAGCACTTTCGGCAGGATTAACTATGGCTACACCTTC. Translated: CASTFGRINYGYTF.

V is TRBV7-9 and J is TRBJ1-1; the D gene is possibly TRBD1 (5 bases). Germline V gene lookup returns CDR1 SEHNR and CDR2 FQNEAQ (reference sequence). The CDR3 is made up of 13 amino acids. V was trimmed by 6 bases and J by 6 bases, leaving 14 bases between them. The CDR3 nucleotides read TGTGCCAGCAGTCTGACCGGGGCAGCTGAAGCTTTCTTT. Translating it yields CASSLTGAAEAFF.

This clonotype was detected many times. This chain joins TRBV7-2 and TRBJ2-3; TRBD2 matches at 10 bases. This CDR3 is built from 16 residues. J was trimmed by 8 bases and V by 6 bases; bases with no gene match: 14. Germline loops: CDR1 SGHTA, CDR2 FQGNSA. CDR3 coding DNA: TGTGCCAGCAGTCCCAAAAGTCAAGCGGGAGGGGGTACGCAGTATTTT. This sequence encodes CASSPKSQAGGGTQYF.

The genes are TRBV7-6 and TRBJ2-3; no clear D gene. Germline V gene data show CDR1 as SGHVS and CDR2 as FNYEAQ. V gave up 2 bases and J gave up 2 bases, with 8 bases separating them. CDR3 length: 14 amino acids. The CDR3 DNA reads as TGTGCCAGCAGCTTAAGGTCAATCACAGATACGCAGTATTTT. Amino acid sequence: CASSLRSITDTQYF.

This clonotype was counted a few times. The chain joins TRBV12-3 or TRBV12-4 to TRBJ1-1; D is possibly TRBD1 (5 bases). The CDR3 length is 13 residues. Between the trimmed V and J ends, which lost 10 bases and 0 bases, there was a span of 12 bases. CDR3 sequence: CAINQGLNTEAFF. CDR3 coding DNA: TGTGCCATCAACCAGGGCCTGAACACTGAAGCTTTCTTT.

The chain is built from TRBV10-3 and TRBJ1-1; D is unclear. Germline lookup yields CDR1 ENHRY and CDR2 SYGVKD. The CDR3 loop spans 12 amino acids. Deletions cut 3 bases from V and 7 bases from J, with 9 bases between. CDR3 in amino acids: CAISDPQNEAFF. As DNA, the CDR3 is TGTGCCATCAGTGATCCCCAGAATGAAGCTTTCTTT.

The gene calls are TRBV7-2 and TRBJ1-6; D unresolved. CDR1 is SGHTA and CDR2 is FQGNSA in the germline V gene. The germline V and J ends were trimmed by 3 bases and 6 bases, with 9 bases remaining between them. The CDR3 loop spans 14 amino acids. The DNA of the CDR3 is TGTGCCAGCAGCTTCGGGCAGCGTAATTCACCCCTCCACTTT. It translates to CASSFGQRNSPLHF.

This sequence joins TRBV3-1 and TRBJ2-7, with 7 positions matching TRBD2. The trim removed 2 bases at V and 2 bases at J, leaving 6 bases unmatched. The CDR3 is 15 residues long. The V gene's germline CDR1 is LGHDT and CDR2 YNNKEL (reference sequence). CDR3 in DNA: TGTGCCAGCAGCCAACCGGGGGGTCATACCTACGAGCAGTACTTC. This sequence encodes CASSQPGGHTYEQYF.

The chain carries TRBV12-3 or TRBV12-4 and TRBJ2-2; D is uncertain. V lost 2 bases to trimming and J lost 3 bases, with 4 bases between them. The CDR3 contains 13 residues. CDR3 sequence (DNA): TGTGCCAGCAGTTTATTTGACACCGGGGAGCTGTTTTTT. Protein sequence: CASSLFDTGELFF.

The chain uses TRBV19 and TRBJ1-1; D is unresolved. The CDR3 extends over 16 amino acids. V was clipped by 1 base and J by 0 bases, with 12 bases between them. The germline gives CDR1 LNHDA, CDR2 SQIVND (reference sequence). DNA for the CDR3: TGTGCCAGTAGTATAGGATTCCGGATAATGAACACTGAAGCTTTCTTT. Encoded protein: CASSIGFRIMNTEAFF.

The chain recombines TRBV7-2 with TRBJ2-7; D is unresolved. This CDR3 has 13 residues. Germline CDR1 reads SGHTA; CDR2 reads FQGNSA. The ends were cut back, 2 bases at V and 2 bases at J, with 7 bases in the middle. The CDR3, as DNA: TGTGCCAGCAGCTTAAGCAGGACCTACGAGCAGTACTTC. Protein: CASSLSRTYEQYF.

The rearrangement joins TRBV12-3 or TRBV12-4 to TRBJ1-4; unclear D gene. The CDR3 totals 13 residues. Deletions cut 1 base from V and 6 bases from J, with 6 bases between. This CDR3 is CASSLESYEKLFF. As DNA, the CDR3 is TGTGCCAGCAGTTTAGAGTCGTATGAAAAACTGTTTTTT.